The present T cell receptor (beta chain) was sequenced within a study of graft-versus-host responses after intestinal transplantation. Turning to the study itself: Isolated intestinal, liver-intestinal, or multivisceral transplants were what recipients had. Induction with anti-thymocyte globulin, then tacrolimus and steroids for around three years, was given to all recipients. Regarding the study as a whole: Circulating GvH clone levels at their peak were associated with HvG declines (early post-transplant). GvH clones appeared in recipient marrow, some first in ileum or blood.

In regard to this clone: What it binds is unknown.

Only in-frame clones appear in the TCRdb table, and some are missing; sequencing was by immunoSEQ multiplex PCR. Of approximately 86,000 clones detected, just under 95% appear once; the ten largest clones hold about 0.4%. The clonotype originates from a human donor who was the organ donor for an intestinal transplant. The starting material was unstimulated CD8+ T cells sorted from spleen or lymph node cells, obtained before transplant.

The CDR3 region is CASSQDASDVYGYTF. CDR3 DNA: TGCGCCAGCAGCCAAGATGCAAGCGATGTCTATGGCTACACCTTC. The chain carries TRBV4-3 and TRBJ1-2; D not certain. The germline V and J ends were trimmed by 0 bases and 4 bases, with 12 bases remaining between them. Germline-derived CDR1 and CDR2 are LGHNA and YSLEER. The CDR3 covers 15 residues.